Below are 17 T cell receptor beta chains sequenced from a single sample in a study of human versus mouse CDR3 diversity and MHC coevolution. TCRdb keeps only in-frame clones here, not all; method: immunoSEQ multiplex PCR. This table has fewer than 80,000 clones, about nine tenths appearing once. Specimen: naive CD4+ T cells from blood. The subset denotes: CD45RO-negative CD62L-positive naive CD4 T cells. Receptors originate from a person between 30 and 69 years old in good health.

CDR3 nucleotides: TGTGCCAGCAGCCAAGTGGCAGCGGGAGAGAAGTTCTTC. This codes for CASSQVAAGEKFF. The chain combines TRBV14 with TRBJ2-1; 8 positions match TRBD2. J gave up 14 bases and V 1 base, and 7 bases lay outside the gene matches. The length of the CDR3 is 13 residues. Germline-derived CDR1 and CDR2 are SGHDN and FVKESK.

The chain combines TRBV9 with TRBJ2-1, with TRBD2 matching 9 bases. The V segment lost 2 bases and the J segment 5 bases; nucleotides outside the gene matches: 5. This CDR3 has 15 residues. The germline gives CDR1 SGDLS, CDR2 YYNGEE. Here the CDR3 reads CASSVWSGGNNEQFF. In DNA form, the CDR3 reads TGTGCCAGCAGCGTTTGGAGCGGGGGGAACAATGAGCAGTTCTTC.

The chain recombines TRBV7-6 with TRBJ2-2; D gene unclear. The germline CDR1 and CDR2 sequences are SGHVS and FNYEAQ. V was shortened by 1 base and J by 4 bases, with 7 bases between the two germline ends. The CDR3 is 14 residues long. CDR3 sequence reads: CASSLVPGTGELFF. The DNA for the CDR3 is TGTGCCAGCAGCTTAGTTCCGGGCACCGGGGAGCTGTTTTTT.

This chain links TRBV27 with TRBJ1-1; D possibly corresponds to TRBD1 (6 bases). The CDR3 has 13 residues. With 8 bases removed from V and 4 bases from J, the gap between germline ends came to 14 bases. Germline assignment: CDR1 MNHEY and CDR2 SMNVEV (reference sequence). The DNA for the CDR3 is TGTGCCAGCCGGAGGGGGGGGTCCACTGAAGCTTTCTTT. Protein product: CASRRGGSTEAFF.

V and J are TRBV4-1 and TRBJ1-1; possibly TRBD1 for D (5 bases). V lost 4 bases, J lost 8 bases, and 17 bases lay in between. CDR1 is MGHRA and CDR2 is YSYEKL in the germline V gene. This CDR3 has 14 amino acids. The CDR3 DNA follows: TGCGCCAGCAGCCTTCCCGGGGGGGGAGGGGAAGCTTTCTTT. Its translation is CASSLPGGGGEAFF.

The chain carries TRBV6-1 and TRBJ1-6; possible D gene TRBD1, 5 bases. The CDR3 is 14 residues long. Germline V lookup: CDR1 MNHNS, CDR2 SASEGT. The V and J ends lost 8 bases and 6 bases respectively, with 14 bases between them. The chain's CDR3 is CASGWQGPNSPLHF. The CDR3 coding sequence is TGTGCCAGCGGGTGGCAGGGTCCTAATTCACCCCTCCACTTT.

The table lists this clone with a count of one. The V and J genes are TRBV30 and TRBJ1-1, with D maybe TRBD1 (6 bases). V lost 4 bases and J lost 0, with 24 bases in between. This CDR3 comprises 18 residues. The germline gives CDR1 GTSNPN, CDR2 SVGIG (reference sequence). DNA for the CDR3: TGTGCCTGGAACAGGGTACGGACCTCCGGACTCATGAACACTGAAGCTTTCTTT. It yields the protein CAWNRVRTSGLMNTEAFF.

This clone was seen a single time. V gene TRBV28 combines with J gene TRBJ2-3; possible D gene TRBD2, 6 bases. The CDR3 is made up of 17 amino acids. Germline CDR1 is MDHEN and CDR2 is SYDVKM. The germline V and J ends were trimmed by 3 bases and 0 bases, with 16 bases remaining between them. The CDR3 sequence is CASSFSMVAVSTDTQYF. The CDR3 DNA reads as TGTGCCAGCAGTTTTAGCATGGTAGCGGTGAGCACAGATACGCAGTATTTT.

The chain recombines TRBV6-1 with TRBJ1-5; 7 bases align to TRBD1. From germline, CDR1 is MNHNS and CDR2 SASEGT. The CDR3 spans 14 residues. The trim removed 6 bases at V and 3 bases at J, leaving 5 bases unmatched. The CDR3 DNA follows: TGTGCCAGCAGGCTACAGGGGTCCAATCAGCCCCAGCATTTT. This gives the protein CASRLQGSNQPQHF.

The chain combines TRBV9 with TRBJ2-3; 8 nucleotides match TRBD2. Germline assignment: CDR1 SGDLS and CDR2 YYNGEE. The CDR3 length is 14 residues. Trimming removed 4 bases from V and 11 bases from J; junction bases left unmatched: 12. Written as DNA, the CDR3 is TGTGCCAGCAGCCCAGGACTAGCCTCGTTTGGGCAGTATTTT. It codes for CASSPGLASFGQYF.

The CDR3 sequence is CASSLQGYNEQFF. CDR3 DNA: TGCGCCAGCAGCTTGCAGGGCTACAATGAGCAGTTCTTC. V gene TRBV5-1 combines with J gene TRBJ2-1, with D tentatively TRBD1 (5 bases). Germline CDR1 is SGHRS and CDR2 is YFSETQ. V lost 1 base and J 3 bases, leaving 5 bases between the germline ends. The CDR3 extends over 13 amino acids.

The V gene is TRBV2, the J gene TRBJ2-1, with D hard to call. The germline CDR1 and CDR2 sequences are SNHLY and FYNNEI. Trimming left V 5 bases short and J 9 bases short, with 8 bases between. This CDR3 has 11 residues. CDR3 DNA sequence: TGTGCCAGCAGTTCAACGGGTGAGCAGTTCTTC. It translates to CASSSTGEQFF. Drawing the rest from reference TRBV2 and TRBJ2-1, the complete variable domain is EPEVTQTPSHQVTQMGQEVILRCVPISNHLYFYWYRQILGQKVEFLVSFYNNEISEKSEIFDDQFSVERPDGSNFTLKIRSTKLEDSAMYFCASSSTGEQFFGPGTRLTVL.

The V and J genes are TRBV28 and TRBJ2-7, with 8 bases fitting TRBD2. V lost 6 bases, J lost 2 bases, and 3 bases stayed unmatched. Germline CDR1 is MDHEN and CDR2 is SYDVKM. CDR3 length: 13 amino acids. The CDR3 nucleotides read TGTGCCAGCAGCCGCGGGGGGCCCTACGAGCAGTACTTC. Amino acid sequence: CASSRGGPYEQYF.

V and J are TRBV11-2 and TRBJ2-3, with a tentative D call TRBD1 (5 bases). This CDR3 region has 17 residues. Looked up from germline, CDR1 is SGHAT and CDR2 is FQNNGV. V was pared by 1 base and J by 1 base, with 15 bases between. The CDR3 DNA sequence: TGTGCCAGCAGCTTAGCCATCGGTAGGGGCGGCACAGATACGCAGTATTTT. Its protein product is CASSLAIGRGGTDTQYF.

The rearrangement links TRBV9 to TRBJ2-2, with 8 bases fitting TRBD2. Germline loops: CDR1 SGDLS, CDR2 YYNGEE. This CDR3 contains 16 residues. V trimming: 0 bases; J trimming: 6 bases; junction bases outside the gene matches: 7. In nucleotides, the CDR3 is TGTGCCAGCAGCGTAGCCTACGGGGGGGCGGCCGGGGAGCTGTTTTTT. This codes for CASSVAYGGAAGELFF.

Turning to this clone: Additional DNA sequences in this sample encode the identical CDR3. The chain links TRBV5-1 to TRBJ2-3; 11 bases match TRBD2. The V and J ends lost 4 bases and 0 bases, in that order; junction bases with no gene match: 7. The V gene's germline CDR1 is SGHRS and CDR2 YFSETQ. This CDR3 spans 17 amino acids. The CDR3 region has the DNA TGCGCCAGCAGCGAGGGGACTAGCGGCCCCAGCACAGATACGCAGTATTTT. The encoded protein is CASSEGTSGPSTDTQYF. Full variable domain (outside the CDR3, taken from reference TRBV5-1 and TRBJ2-3): KAGVTQTPRYLIKTRGQQVTLSCSPISGHRSVSWYQQTPGQGLQFLFEYFSETQRNKGNFPGRFSGRQFSNSRSEMNVSTLELGDSALYLCASSEGTSGPSTDTQYFGPGTRLTVL.

The chain couples TRBV6-1 to TRBJ2-2; 13 bases line up with TRBD2. Germline CDR1 reads MNHNS; CDR2 reads SASEGT. The V and J ends lost 2 bases and 1 base, in that order; junction bases with no gene match: 4. The CDR3 covers 18 residues. CDR3 in DNA: TGTGCCAGCAGTGAATGGGGACTAGCGGGAAAGAACACCGGGGAGCTGTTTTTT. Amino acid sequence: CASSEWGLAGKNTGELFF.